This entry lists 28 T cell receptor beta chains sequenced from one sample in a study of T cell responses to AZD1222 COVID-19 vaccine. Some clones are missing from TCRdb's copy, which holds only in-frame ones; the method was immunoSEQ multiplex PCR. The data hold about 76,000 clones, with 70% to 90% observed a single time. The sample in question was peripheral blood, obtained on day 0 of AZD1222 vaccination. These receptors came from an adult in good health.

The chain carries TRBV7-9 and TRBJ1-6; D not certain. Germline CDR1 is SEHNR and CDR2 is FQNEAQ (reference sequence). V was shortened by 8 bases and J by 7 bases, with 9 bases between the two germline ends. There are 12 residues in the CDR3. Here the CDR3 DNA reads TGTGCCAGCCAGGAGTTCAATTCACCCCTCCACTTT. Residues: CASQEFNSPLHF.

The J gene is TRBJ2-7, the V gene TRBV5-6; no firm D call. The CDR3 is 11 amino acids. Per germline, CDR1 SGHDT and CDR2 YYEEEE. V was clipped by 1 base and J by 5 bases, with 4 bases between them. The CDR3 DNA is TGTGCCAGCAGCTTGTACCACGAGCAGTACTTC. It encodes CASSLYHEQYF.

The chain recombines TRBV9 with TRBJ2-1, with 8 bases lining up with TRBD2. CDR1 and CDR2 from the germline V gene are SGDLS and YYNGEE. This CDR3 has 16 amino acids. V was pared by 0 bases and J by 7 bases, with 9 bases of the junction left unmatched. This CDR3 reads CASSVASQRGRNEQFF. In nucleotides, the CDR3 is TGTGCCAGCAGCGTAGCTAGCCAGCGGGGGCGGAATGAGCAGTTCTTC.

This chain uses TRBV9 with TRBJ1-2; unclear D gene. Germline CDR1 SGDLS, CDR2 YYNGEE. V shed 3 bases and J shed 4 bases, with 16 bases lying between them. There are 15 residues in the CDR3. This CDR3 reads CASSGLDGSLYGYTF. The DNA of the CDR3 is TGTGCCAGCAGCGGATTGGACGGCTCTCTCTATGGCTACACCTTC.

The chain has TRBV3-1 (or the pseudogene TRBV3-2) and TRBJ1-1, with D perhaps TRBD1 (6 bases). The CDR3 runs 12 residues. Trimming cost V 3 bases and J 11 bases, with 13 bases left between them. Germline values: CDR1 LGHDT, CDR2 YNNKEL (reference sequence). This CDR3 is CASSHLDRRAFF. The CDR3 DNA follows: TGTGCCAGCAGCCACCTAGACAGGAGGGCTTTCTTT.

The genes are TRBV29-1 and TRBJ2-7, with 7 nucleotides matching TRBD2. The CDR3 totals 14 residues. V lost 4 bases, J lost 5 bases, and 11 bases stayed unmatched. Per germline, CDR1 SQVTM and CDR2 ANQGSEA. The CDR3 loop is CSVVVAGRGDEQYF. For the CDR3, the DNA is TGCAGCGTTGTGGTGGCGGGGAGGGGTGACGAGCAGTACTTC.

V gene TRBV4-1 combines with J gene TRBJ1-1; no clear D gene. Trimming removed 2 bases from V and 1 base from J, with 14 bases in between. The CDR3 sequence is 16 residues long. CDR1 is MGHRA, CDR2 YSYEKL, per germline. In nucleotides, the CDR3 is TGCGCCAGCAGCCAACCCCTCCGGGGTAGGAACACTGAAGCTTTCTTT. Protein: CASSQPLRGRNTEAFF.

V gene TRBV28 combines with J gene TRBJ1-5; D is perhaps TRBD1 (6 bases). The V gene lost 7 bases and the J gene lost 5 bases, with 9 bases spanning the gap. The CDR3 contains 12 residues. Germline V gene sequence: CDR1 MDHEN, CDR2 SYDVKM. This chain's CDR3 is CASTGDYQPQHF. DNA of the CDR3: TGTGCCAGCACAGGGGACTATCAGCCCCAGCATTTT.

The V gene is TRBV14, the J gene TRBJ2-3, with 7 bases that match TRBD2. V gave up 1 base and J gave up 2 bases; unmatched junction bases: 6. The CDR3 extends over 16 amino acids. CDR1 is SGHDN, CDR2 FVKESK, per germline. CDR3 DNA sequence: TGTGCCAGCAGCCAAGTCGGGACTACCATCACAGATACGCAGTATTTT. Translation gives CASSQVGTTITDTQYF.

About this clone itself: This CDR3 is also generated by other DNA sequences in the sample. The CDR3 protein is CSVEGSYEQYF. For the CDR3, the DNA is TGCAGCGTTGAAGGCAGCTACGAGCAGTACTTC. This chain uses TRBV29-1 with TRBJ2-7; D not resolved. Deletions cut 1 base from V and 3 bases from J, with 4 bases between. Germline loops: CDR1 SQVTM, CDR2 ANQGSEA. This CDR3 region has 11 residues.

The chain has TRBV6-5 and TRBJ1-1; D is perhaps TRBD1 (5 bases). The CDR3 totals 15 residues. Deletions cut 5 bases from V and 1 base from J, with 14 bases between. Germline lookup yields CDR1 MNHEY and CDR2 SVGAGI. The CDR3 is CASSRQFERNTEAFF. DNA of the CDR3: TGTGCCAGCAGTCGACAGTTCGAGCGGAACACTGAAGCTTTCTTT.

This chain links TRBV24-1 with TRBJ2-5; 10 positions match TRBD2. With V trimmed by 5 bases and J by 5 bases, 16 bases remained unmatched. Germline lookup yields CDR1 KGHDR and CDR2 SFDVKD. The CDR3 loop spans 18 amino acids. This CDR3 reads CATSGARDSGGTEETQYF. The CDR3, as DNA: TGTGCCACCAGTGGCGCTAGGGATAGCGGGGGGACTGAGGAGACCCAGTACTTC.

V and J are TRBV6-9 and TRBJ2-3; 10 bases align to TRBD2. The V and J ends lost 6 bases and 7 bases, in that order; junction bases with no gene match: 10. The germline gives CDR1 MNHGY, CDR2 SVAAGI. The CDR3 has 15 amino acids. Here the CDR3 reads CASRPTSGFDNTQYF. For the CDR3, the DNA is TGTGCCAGCAGACCGACTAGCGGGTTCGATAATACGCAGTATTTT.

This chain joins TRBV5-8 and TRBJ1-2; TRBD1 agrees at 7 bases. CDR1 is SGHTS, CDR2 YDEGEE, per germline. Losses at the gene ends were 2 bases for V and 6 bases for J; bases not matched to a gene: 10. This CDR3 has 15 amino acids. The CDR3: CASSFFSTTGHGYTF. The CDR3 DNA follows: TGTGCCAGCAGCTTTTTCTCGACGACAGGGCATGGCTACACCTTC.

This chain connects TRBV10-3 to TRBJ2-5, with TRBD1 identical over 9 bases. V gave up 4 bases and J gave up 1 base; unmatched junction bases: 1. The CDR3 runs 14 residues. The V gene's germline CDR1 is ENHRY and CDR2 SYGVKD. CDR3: CAISGQGGQETQYF. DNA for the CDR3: TGTGCCATCAGTGGACAGGGGGGCCAAGAGACCCAGTACTTC.

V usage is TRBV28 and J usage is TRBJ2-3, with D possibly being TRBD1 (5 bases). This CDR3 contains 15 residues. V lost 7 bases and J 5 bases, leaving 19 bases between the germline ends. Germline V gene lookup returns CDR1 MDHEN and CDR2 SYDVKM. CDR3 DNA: TGTGCCAGCACTTCTTCGGGCAGGGTAGGAGATACGCAGTATTTT. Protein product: CASTSSGRVGDTQYF.

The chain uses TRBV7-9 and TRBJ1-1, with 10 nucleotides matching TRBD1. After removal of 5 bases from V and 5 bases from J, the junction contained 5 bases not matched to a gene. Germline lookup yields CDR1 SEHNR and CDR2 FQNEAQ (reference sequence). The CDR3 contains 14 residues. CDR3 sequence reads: CASSPGQGRTEAFF. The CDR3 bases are TGTGCCAGCAGCCCGGGACAGGGGAGAACTGAAGCTTTCTTT.

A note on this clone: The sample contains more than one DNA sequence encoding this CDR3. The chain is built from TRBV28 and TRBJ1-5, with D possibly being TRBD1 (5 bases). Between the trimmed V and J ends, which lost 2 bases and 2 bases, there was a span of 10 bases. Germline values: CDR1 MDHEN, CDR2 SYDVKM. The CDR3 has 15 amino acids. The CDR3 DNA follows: TGTGCCAGCAGTTTAACCTCGGGGCGCAATCAGCCCCAGCATTTT. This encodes CASSLTSGRNQPQHF. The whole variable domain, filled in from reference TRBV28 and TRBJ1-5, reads DVKVTQSSRYLVKRTGEKVFLECVQDMDHENMFWYRQDPGLGLRLIYFSYDVKMKEKGDIPEGYSVSREKKERFSLILESASTNQTSMYLCASSLTSGRNQPQHFGDGTRLSIL.

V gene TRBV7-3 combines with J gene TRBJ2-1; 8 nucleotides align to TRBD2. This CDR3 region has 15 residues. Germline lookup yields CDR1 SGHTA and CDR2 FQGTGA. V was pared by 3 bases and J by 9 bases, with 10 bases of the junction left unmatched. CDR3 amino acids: CASSLLAGGNSEQFF. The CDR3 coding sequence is TGTGCCAGCAGCTTGTTGGCGGGAGGAAACAGTGAGCAGTTCTTC. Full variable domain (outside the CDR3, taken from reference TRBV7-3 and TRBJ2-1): GAGVSQTPSNKVTEKGKYVELRCDPISGHTALYWYRQSLGQGPEFLIYFQGTGAADDSGLPNDRFFAVRPEGSVSTLKIQRTERGDSAVYLCASSLLAGGNSEQFFGPGTRLTVL.

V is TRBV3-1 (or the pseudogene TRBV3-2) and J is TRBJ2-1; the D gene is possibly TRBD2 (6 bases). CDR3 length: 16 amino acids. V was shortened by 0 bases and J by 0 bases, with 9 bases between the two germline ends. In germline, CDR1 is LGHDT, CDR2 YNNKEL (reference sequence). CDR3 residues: CASSQDVAASYNEQFF. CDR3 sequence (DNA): TGTGCCAGCAGCCAAGATGTAGCGGCCTCCTACAATGAGCAGTTCTTC.

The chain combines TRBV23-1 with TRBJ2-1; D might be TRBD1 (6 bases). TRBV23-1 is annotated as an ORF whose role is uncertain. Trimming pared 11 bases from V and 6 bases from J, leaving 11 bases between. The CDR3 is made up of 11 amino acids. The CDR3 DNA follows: TGCGCCCGCCGAGGGGGCAATGAGCAGTTCTTC. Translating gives CARRGGNEQFF.

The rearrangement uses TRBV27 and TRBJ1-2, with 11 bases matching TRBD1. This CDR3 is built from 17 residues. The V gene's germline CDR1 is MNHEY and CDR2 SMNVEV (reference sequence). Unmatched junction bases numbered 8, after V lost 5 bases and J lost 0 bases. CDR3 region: CASSPPGQGGTNYGYTF. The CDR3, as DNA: TGTGCCAGCAGTCCCCCGGGACAGGGGGGTACTAACTATGGCTACACCTTC.

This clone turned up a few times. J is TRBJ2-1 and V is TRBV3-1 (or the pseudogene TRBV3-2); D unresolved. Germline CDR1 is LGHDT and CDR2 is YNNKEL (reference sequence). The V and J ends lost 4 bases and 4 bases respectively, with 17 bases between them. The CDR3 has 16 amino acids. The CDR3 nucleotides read TGTGCCAGCAGCCCTCCCGGCGCCGTTAGGTACAATGAGCAGTTCTTC. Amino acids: CASSPPGAVRYNEQFF.

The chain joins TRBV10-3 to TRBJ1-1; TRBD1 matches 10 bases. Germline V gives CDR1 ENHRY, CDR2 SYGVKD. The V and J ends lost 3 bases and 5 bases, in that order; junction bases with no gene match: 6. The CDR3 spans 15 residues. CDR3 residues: CAISDLDRGRTEAFF. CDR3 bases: TGTGCCATCAGTGATTTGGACAGGGGGAGAACTGAAGCTTTCTTT.

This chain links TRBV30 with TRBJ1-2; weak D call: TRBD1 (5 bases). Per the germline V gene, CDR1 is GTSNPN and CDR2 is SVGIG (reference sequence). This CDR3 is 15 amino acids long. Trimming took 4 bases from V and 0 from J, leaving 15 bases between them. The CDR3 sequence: CAWTLRGLANYGYTF. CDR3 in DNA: TGTGCCTGGACGCTGAGGGGTTTAGCTAACTATGGCTACACCTTC.

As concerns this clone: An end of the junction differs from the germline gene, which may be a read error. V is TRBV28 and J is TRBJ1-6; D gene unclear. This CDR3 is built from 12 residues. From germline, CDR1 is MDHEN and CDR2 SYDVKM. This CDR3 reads CASSTGSGGRSF. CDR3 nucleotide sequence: TGTGCCAGCAGTACGGGGTCCGGTGGCAGGTCCTTT.

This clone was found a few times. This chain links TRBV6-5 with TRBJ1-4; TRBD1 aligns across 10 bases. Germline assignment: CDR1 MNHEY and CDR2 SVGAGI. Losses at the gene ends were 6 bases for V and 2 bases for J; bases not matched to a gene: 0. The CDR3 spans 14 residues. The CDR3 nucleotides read TGTGCCAGCAGGACAGGGGGCACTAATGAAAAACTGTTTTTT. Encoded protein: CASRTGGTNEKLFF.

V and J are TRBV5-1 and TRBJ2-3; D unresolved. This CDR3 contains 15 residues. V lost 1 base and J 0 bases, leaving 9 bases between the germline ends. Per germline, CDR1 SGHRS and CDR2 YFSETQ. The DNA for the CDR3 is TGCGCCAGCAGCTTGAAGGCTCCTAGCACAGATACGCAGTATTTT. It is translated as CASSLKAPSTDTQYF.